Below, one TCR beta chain is given with its context. Its antigen specificity is not known. Base qualities are not recorded, but no much larger clone differs from it by a single base. Receptor amplification or capture employed the immunoSEQ multiplex PCR assay. For the multiplex PCR, a mixture combining 60 forward primers for TCR Vbeta segments and 13 reverse primers for TCR Jbeta segments was used. The CDR3 region of rearranged TCR beta genes was amplified from genomic DNA with a multiplex PCR assay. On the Illumina HiSeq System, the amplified TCR beta libraries were sequenced as 87-base-pair reads. The original methods were these. In a later analysis, about 80 million unique TCR beta chains were counted across the 650 to 750 repertoires, and roughly 11 million of these chains were shared by at least two donors. To remove PCR and sequencing errors, raw reads were error-corrected and collapsed into unique sequences using a nearest-neighbor algorithm that merged closely related sequences. To assign V, D and J gene segments, CDR3 sequences were aligned to IMGT reference sequences. For a sequence to be retained, a match of at least six nucleotides to both a V gene segment and a J gene segment was required. A rearrangement was called productive if the CDR3 had no stop codons and remained in frame with V and J, and every other rearrangement was called non-productive. CDR3 was defined by IMGT convention, running from the second conserved V-encoded cysteine to the conserved J-encoded phenylalanine. In an earlier analysis of more than 550 of the donors, sequences lacking an unambiguous match to a single V gene segment were excluded. In an earlier analysis of 587 of the donors, a V segment was called functional when productive rearrangements were above 56.7%, and segregating when the standard deviation between donors exceeded 5%. A statistical classification framework was built to diagnose cytomegalovirus status from the catalog of TCR beta chain sequences. A later analysis assigned V and J genes by comparing TCR nucleotide sequences with IMGT/GENE-DB human TR gene sequences. A later analysis assigned CDR3 sequences and most-parsimonious VDJ recombination scenarios with the TCRdist pipeline. In a later analysis, each TCR beta chain was defined by its CDR3 amino acid sequence together with its V-gene family, and reads without a unique V-gene family were excluded. To address suspected cross-contamination and a sequencing artifact, a later analysis removed approximately 600 highly shared, low-generation-probability nucleotide sequences. In a later analysis, a clonal expansion index for each public chain was calculated from normalized within-repertoire ranks of inferred template counts. In a later analysis, generation probabilities were computed with a VDJ recombination model fitted to out-of-frame rearrangements, and the resulting probabilities were checked against IGoR. A later analysis scored TCR-TCR, TCR-HLA and TCR-CMV co-occurrence with hypergeometric tests, applying a repertoire-size bias correction to TCR pairs. To estimate false discovery rates, a later analysis permuted the HLA or CMV assignments 20 times. A later analysis grouped co-occurring TCRs with DBSCAN, adding TCRdist sequence similarity when clustering within HLA-allele-positive subsets. For co-occurrence clustering, repertoires with fewer than 30,000 or more than 120,000 public chains were excluded, along with 5 or 6 repertoires with anomalous nucleotide sharing. As stored in TCRdb, this immuneACCESS dataset retains in-frame rearrangements with V and J assigned. A fraction of the clones does not appear; measured against another copy, unresolved V genes explain less than half of the discrepancy, and the remainder lacks a known reason. V and J calls and clone size follow that table, whereas D and trimming were derived from the DNA. Here the sample has some 110,000 clones; roughly four fifths occur a single time. The ten largest clonotypes hold about 6% of the sample.

The data originate from a study of cytomegalovirus exposure and HLA in healthy donors (dated by TCRdb to 2016 to 2017). The study in broad terms: In an earlier analysis of several hundred of the donors, 250 to 350 Gb of sequence data and 100 million or so unique TCR beta sequences from 150 million to 200 million T cells were reported. A separate validation cohort of 90 to 150 different subjects was used in addition to the roughly 620-subject first cohort. All discovery cohort repertoires had been generated using a single sequencing platform. Across roughly 420 genotyped donors of the cohort, an average of roughly 230,000 unique TCR beta nucleotide sequences per donor were sequenced, and 15% to 20% of those sequences were non-productive. The later analysis used no new phenotypic data to find candidate immune exposures, relying instead on TCR beta sequences and their occurrence across donors. The aim of the study was to test whether cataloging public T cell receptors could identify signatures of past pathogen exposure. Genome-wide SNP genotypes for about 55% of the roughly 670 donors were used in a later genetic analysis, which treated that subset as a discovery cohort. To predict cytomegalovirus infection status, the study brought together high-throughput TCR immunosequencing, statistical association of individual TCRs with disease status, and machine learning. The genetic ancestry cluster associated with self-reported Caucasian donors included about 84% of the approximately 430 genotyped donors. An earlier analysis of approximately 630 of the donors applied high-throughput TCR beta sequencing to assess whether each TCR beta V gene segment acted as functional or pseudogenic. About 330 gigabases of sequencing data and around 88 million unique TCR sequences made up an early release that covered approximately 620 HLA-typed donors. The study used immunosequencing to profile the T cell repertoires of 666 subjects and linked those repertoires to cytomegalovirus serostatus. HLA typing included class I and class II loci at four-digit resolution. Four to six DR-DQ haplotypes were handled as single units for association and clustering, since linkage in the cohort was strong. Typing coverage varied by locus: roughly 629-640 donors for A, B, C, DRB1 and DQB1; approximately 520 for DQA1; approximately 610 for DPA1; 400 to 480 for DPB1. To study patterns of TCR occurrence, a later analysis re-analyzed previously published TCR beta repertoires from 666 donors and added high-resolution HLA genotyping. Donor age, sex, ethnicity and CMV serostatus were compiled alongside the repertoire data.

The paper as a whole reports these results and caveats: Correlated functional status among segregating V segments might reflect linkage disequilibrium, but an unknown experimental factor could not be ruled out. In a later genetic analysis, a missense DCLRE1C variant was associated with V-gene and J-gene trimming of TCR beta chains, and the association was replicated in an independent cohort. The presence/absence analyses assumed that sequencing depth was roughly uniform across donors, and that assumption may not be true. While some public TCRs were present in many individuals, most TCR sequences turned up only very rarely across donors. The classifier was reported to diagnose cytomegalovirus status with high specificity and sensitivity in both the original cohort and the validation cohort. A cluster of highly shared sequence variants was judged likely to be a technical artifact of the sequencing pipeline. The cohort was sequenced for TCR beta chains only, and without alpha or paired-chain data the features that could be detected were limited. Because HLA typing was unavailable for some donors at each locus, only the typed subset was used in association tests. It was suggested by the authors that the approach could potentially be generalized to other disease states and immunological phenotypes. At a false discovery rate of 0.05, a later analysis linked 15,000 to 20,000 TCR beta sequences to specific HLA alleles. A later genetic analysis reported fewer N-insertions in productive TCRs among donors in an Asian-associated ancestry cluster than the roughly 700-donor mean. When HLA alleles, especially DR and DQ, strongly co-occurred, attributing TCR associations to individual alleles was difficult. A few of the identified cytomegalovirus-associated TCR beta chains were confirmed in vitro to be specific for cytomegalovirus antigens. Most CMV-associated TCR beta chains appeared to be HLA-restricted in a later analysis, and the HLA associations seemed to be driven largely by CMV exposure. In an earlier analysis of roughly 500 of the donors, most TCR beta V segments appeared in productive rearrangements about 87% or about 30% of the time, broadly matching IMGT annotations. In a later analysis, HLA-associated TCR beta chains showed more clonal expansion and lower generation probabilities than non-associated chains that were equally common. In the study, 164 TCR beta chains were listed as associated with cytomegalovirus. Several of the top co-occurrence clusters appeared to be linked to parvovirus B19, influenza, CMV and Epstein-Barr virus, according to a later analysis. A further reported finding was that TCR beta sequences accurately predicted the HLA-A and HLA-B alleles for most subjects in the first cohort. For the cohort, immune exposure information was limited to CMV serostatus. Because counts were too low, 15 to 20 rarely observed V segments, including chromosome 9 orphons, were excluded from the earlier analysis of fewer than 650 of the donors. According to a later analysis, TCR association rates differed among HLA loci, with DRB1 alleles showing the most associated TCRs and HLA-C alleles showing the fewest.

In total, approximately 610 healthy bone marrow donors made up the cohort. At the time of sampling, every cohort member was nominally healthy, though immune exposures that went unrecorded were likely present. The donor tested CMV seropositive and was one of the 289 seropositive cohort members. Each donor provided a peripheral blood sample, and peripheral blood mononuclear cells were used for TCR beta sequencing. The Qiagen DNeasy Blood Extraction Kit was used to extract genomic DNA from the blood cell samples. Specimen: PBMCs. The receptor was isolated from a woman aged 45 to 65 in good health and CMV-seropositive.

The sequenced DNA: TGCGCCAGCAGCCAAGACTATGGACTAGCGGTAGAGACCCAGTACTTC. This encodes CASSQDYGLAVETQYF. The chain uses TRBV4-3 and TRBJ2-5; TRBD2 aligns with 10 central bases. V is pruned by 0 bases and J by 4 bases, leaving 5 bases of the junction without a gene match. Measured from the cysteine to the phenylalanine, the CDR3 is 16 residues long. Here the CDR3 DNA is all that survives: 48 bases in frame from base 1. CDR1 and CDR2 were assigned from the germline V gene as LGHNA and YSLEER.